Following are 25 T cell receptor beta chains from one sample sequenced in a study of CD8+ T cells in alopecia areata. Isolated RNA was reverse transcribed into cDNA used as the sequencing template. Sequenced by immunoSEQ multiplex PCR; TCRdb stores in-frame clones only, minus some. This table holds around 190,000 clones, roughly three fifths found once. The sample consisted of CD8+ T cells sorted from blood. Receptors were obtained from a human donor in good health.

The chain joins TRBV5-1 to TRBJ1-2; D is unclear. V lost 3 bases and J 2 bases, leaving 11 bases between the germline ends. Looked up from germline, CDR1 is SGHRS and CDR2 is YFSETQ. The CDR3 covers 14 residues. The CDR3 DNA sequence: TGCGCCAGCAGCTCGTTCGAGGGAAACTATGGCTACACCTTC. Encoded protein: CASSSFEGNYGYTF.

The gene calls are TRBV19 and TRBJ2-2; 8 positions agree with TRBD1. Germline V gene lookup returns CDR1 LNHDA and CDR2 SQIVND (reference sequence). The CDR3 is made up of 15 amino acids. Trimming took 5 bases from V and 5 from J; bases not matched to a gene: 7. CDR3 loop: CASSSSGGGTGELFF. Here the CDR3 DNA reads TGTGCCAGTAGTTCTTCAGGGGGCGGAACCGGGGAGCTGTTTTTT.

This chain joins TRBV6-6 and TRBJ2-7; possibly TRBD2 for D (5 bases). Between the trimmed V and J ends, which lost 5 bases and 2 bases, there was a span of 19 bases. The CDR3 contains 16 residues. Germline CDR1 MNHNY, CDR2 SVGAGI (reference sequence). CDR3 region: CASSRETAIFTYEQYF. CDR3 DNA: TGTGCCAGCAGTCGGGAAACAGCAATCTTTACCTACGAGCAGTACTTC.

This clone was seen a few times. The CDR3 loop is CASSPGGGEQYF. The CDR3, as DNA: TGTGCCAGCAGCCCTGGTGGGGGCGAGCAGTACTTC. V and J are TRBV5-8 and TRBJ2-7; possibly TRBD1 or TRBD2 for D (5 bases each). CDR1 SGHTS and CDR2 YDEGEE come from the germline V gene. The CDR3 consists of 12 residues. V lost 4 bases and J lost 6, with 11 bases in between.

The V and J genes are TRBV11-2 and TRBJ2-3, with D perhaps assigned TRBD1 or TRBD2 (5 bases each). Deletions cut 1 base from V and 4 bases from J, with 21 bases between. Germline V gives CDR1 SGHAT, CDR2 FQNNGV. CDR3 length: 18 residues. Written as DNA, the CDR3 is TGTGCCAGCAGCTTAGCTCAACCCGGGGCGAGTTATTCAGATACGCAGTATTTT. Protein product: CASSLAQPGASYSDTQYF.

The chain carries TRBV5-1 and TRBJ2-5; D is uncertain. This CDR3 region has 13 residues. Germline CDR1 reads SGHRS; CDR2 reads YFSETQ. Deletions cut 1 base from V and 2 bases from J, with 6 bases between. The CDR3 DNA reads TGCGCCAGCAGCTTGTTACAGCAAGAGACCCAGTACTTC. Its protein is CASSLLQQETQYF.

V is TRBV29-1 and J is TRBJ1-2, with TRBD1 identical over 7 bases. Germline-derived CDR1 and CDR2 are SQVTM and ANQGSEA. J was trimmed by 2 bases and V by 1 base; bases with no gene match: 4. The CDR3 contains 14 residues. Here the CDR3 DNA reads TGCAGCGTTGAAGGGACAGGTTTAAACTATGGCTACACCTTC. Amino acid sequence: CSVEGTGLNYGYTF.

The CDR3 coding sequence is TGCAGCGTTGAAGAGTGGGACAGGGTCACTGAAGCTTTCTTT. The encoded protein is CSVEEWDRVTEAFF. The rearrangement links TRBV29-1 to TRBJ1-1; 9 bases align to TRBD1. The germline CDR1 and CDR2 sequences are SQVTM and ANQGSEA. The CDR3 sequence is 14 residues long. The V segment lost 0 bases and the J segment 4 bases; nucleotides outside the gene matches: 3.

V is TRBV7-2 and J is TRBJ1-1; no reliable D call. The ends were cut back, 1 base at V and 7 bases at J, with 13 bases in the middle. Germline loops: CDR1 SGHTA, CDR2 FQGNSA. This CDR3 contains 14 residues. CDR3 in amino acids: CASSLDPGANEAFF. The DNA of the CDR3 is TGTGCCAGCAGCTTAGATCCCGGAGCCAATGAAGCTTTCTTT.

This chain links TRBV5-6 with TRBJ2-7; D uncertain. With 5 bases removed from V and 4 bases from J, the gap between germline ends came to 7 bases. Germline-derived CDR1 and CDR2 are SGHDT and YYEEEE. The CDR3 spans 11 residues. The CDR3 DNA sequence: TGTGCCAGCAGTCAGGCTTACGAGCAGTACTTC. This translates into CASSQAYEQYF.

The chain has TRBV2 and TRBJ1-2; D is uncertain. Trimming left V 6 bases short and J 2 bases short, with 13 bases between. Per the germline V gene, CDR1 is SNHLY and CDR2 is FYNNEI. This CDR3 region has 14 residues. For the CDR3, the DNA is TGTGCCAGCAGCGCTAGGTTAGGGAACTATGGCTACACCTTC. Encoded protein: CASSARLGNYGYTF. The whole variable domain, remainder taken from reference TRBV2 and TRBJ1-2, is EPEVTQTPSHQVTQMGQEVILRCVPISNHLYFYWYRQILGQKVEFLVSFYNNEISEKSEIFDDQFSVERPDGSNFTLKIRSTKLEDSAMYFCASSARLGNYGYTFGSGTRLTVV.

V usage is TRBV4-1 and J usage is TRBJ2-2; D gene ambiguous. Trimming cost V 2 bases and J 6 bases, with 16 bases left between them. Germline values: CDR1 MGHRA, CDR2 YSYEKL. The CDR3 contains 16 residues. CDR3 region: CASSQFRRTSSGELFF. Written as DNA, the CDR3 is TGCGCCAGCAGCCAATTTCGAAGGACCTCCTCCGGGGAGCTGTTTTTT.

This clone was observed a single time. The J gene is TRBJ2-7, the V gene TRBV27; D is unclear. V dropped 3 bases and J dropped 3 bases, with 9 bases sitting between them. Germline V CDR1 and CDR2: MNHEY, SMNVEV (reference sequence). The CDR3 extends over 13 amino acids. The CDR3 DNA reads as TGTGCCAGCAGTTTGATCCATAGCTACGAGCAGTACTTC. Its protein is CASSLIHSYEQYF.

This clone was observed a few times. The genes are TRBV7-8 and TRBJ2-3; 7 nucleotides align to TRBD1. The V gene's germline CDR1 is SGHVS and CDR2 FQNEAQ. The CDR3 covers 14 residues. Trimming took 5 bases from V and 4 from J; bases not matched to a gene: 6. The CDR3 nucleotides are TGTGCCAGCAGCCCTTGGACAGGAGCAGATACGCAGTATTTT. This gives the protein CASSPWTGADTQYF. Complete variable domain (other parts from reference TRBV7-8 and TRBJ2-3): GAGVSQSPRYKVAKRGQDVALRCDPISGHVSLFWYQQALGQGPEFLTYFQNEAQLDKSGLPSDRFFAERPEGSVSTLKIQRTQQEDSAVYLCASSPWTGADTQYFGPGTRLTVL.

The V call is TRBV6-5, the J call TRBJ1-2, with 8 bases aligning to TRBD1. CDR3 size: 15 residues. CDR1 is MNHEY and CDR2 is SVGAGI in the germline V gene. J lost 2 bases, V lost 5 bases, and 7 bases had no gene match. CDR3 sequence: CASSNPGQGNYGYTF. In nucleotides, the CDR3 is TGTGCCAGCAGTAACCCCGGACAGGGCAACTATGGCTACACCTTC.

This chain joins TRBV4-1 and TRBJ2-1; D tentatively reads TRBD1 or TRBD2 (5 bases each). The germline V gene has CDR1 MGHRA and CDR2 YSYEKL. CDR3 length equals 17 residues. V was clipped by 5 bases and J by 9 bases, with 26 bases between them. CDR3 in DNA: TGCGCCAGCAGCTCCTTGGGGCCCTCAACTAGTCTTAGTGAGCAGTTCTTC. This gives the protein CASSSLGPSTSLSEQFF.

This clone is medium-sized by share. Other nucleotide sequences from this sample produce the same CDR3. The CDR3 DNA reads TGTGCCAGCAGTGACTCGAGCGGGGGGGCCACAGATACGCAGTATTTT. This translates into CASSDSSGGATDTQYF. The chain couples TRBV6-4 to TRBJ2-3, with 10 bases lining up with TRBD2. The germline V gene has CDR1 MRHNA and CDR2 SNTAGT. V lost 0 bases and J lost 2; bases outside the gene matches: 2. The CDR3 totals 16 residues.

This clone was detected a few times. The chain uses TRBV6-6 and TRBJ2-3, with 8 bases identical to TRBD2. The CDR3 loop spans 16 amino acids. Germline CDR1 and CDR2: MNHNY and SVGAGI (reference sequence). The V and J ends lost 6 bases and 6 bases, in that order; junction bases with no gene match: 14. The CDR3 region has the DNA TGTGCCAGCAGCCTCCCTTCTGCGGGGGGCCGGGATACGCAGTATTTT. Translating it yields CASSLPSAGGRDTQYF.

J is TRBJ1-5 and V is TRBV4-1; D gene unclear. The CDR3 loop spans 16 amino acids. V dropped 1 base and J dropped 0 bases, with 10 bases sitting between them. CDR1 and CDR2 (germline): MGHRA, YSYEKL. DNA of the CDR3: TGCGCCAGCAGCCAAGGTGCGGACTATAGCAATCAGCCCCAGCATTTT. It yields the protein CASSQGADYSNQPQHF.

There are a few counts of this clone. The chain links TRBV5-1 to TRBJ2-7; 7 bases line up with TRBD2. Germline values: CDR1 SGHRS, CDR2 YFSETQ. The length of the CDR3 is 13 residues. Germline trimming cut 4 bases from V and 3 bases from J; bases unmatched to any gene: 4. This CDR3 reads CASSGGVYYEQYF. The CDR3 region has the DNA TGCGCCAGCAGCGGGGGGGTTTACTACGAGCAGTACTTC. Looking up the rest from reference TRBV5-1 and TRBJ2-7 gives the full variable domain: KAGVTQTPRYLIKTRGQQVTLSCSPISGHRSVSWYQQTPGQGLQFLFEYFSETQRNKGNFPGRFSGRQFSNSRSEMNVSTLELGDSALYLCASSGGVYYEQYFGPGTRLTVT.

The CDR3 DNA follows: TGCGCCAGCAGCTTGGTTTGGGACAGCACAGATACGCAGTATTTT. Encoded protein: CASSLVWDSTDTQYF. The chain combines TRBV5-1 with TRBJ2-3; D may be TRBD1 or TRBD2 (5 bases each). Germline V gene data show CDR1 as SGHRS and CDR2 as YFSETQ. There are 15 residues in the CDR3. V was trimmed by 0 bases and J by 0 bases, leaving 8 bases between them.

V is TRBV9 and J is TRBJ2-1; D assignment may be TRBD1 or TRBD2 (5 bases each). The V end lost 3 bases, the J end lost 14 bases, and 21 bases lay between the germline ends. Germline V gives CDR1 SGDLS, CDR2 YYNGEE. The CDR3 runs to 14 residues. Here the CDR3 DNA reads TGTGCCAGCAGCGACGGTCCCGGGGCCCACGGTGAGTTCTTC. Translating it yields CASSDGPGAHGEFF.

This chain joins TRBV29-1 and TRBJ2-7; no clear D gene. CDR1 and CDR2 (germline): SQVTM, ANQGSEA. This CDR3 is built from 14 residues. Trimming left V 3 bases short and J 0 bases short, with 12 bases between. CDR3 in amino acids: CSVEASASSYEQYF. CDR3 DNA sequence: TGCAGCGTTGAGGCAAGCGCCAGCTCCTACGAGCAGTACTTC.

The chain links TRBV7-9 to TRBJ2-6; 10 nucleotides match TRBD1. Germline V gene sequence: CDR1 SEHNR, CDR2 FQNEAQ (reference sequence). The CDR3 spans 17 residues. V lost 4 bases, J lost 0 bases, and 3 bases stayed unmatched. CDR3 DNA sequence: TGTGCCAGCAGCTCGGGACAGGGGAACTCTGGGGCCAACGTCCTGACTTTC. It yields the protein CASSSGQGNSGANVLTF. Together with reference TRBV7-9 and TRBJ2-6, the CDR3 gives the full variable domain: DTGVSQNPRHKITKRGQNVTFRCDPISEHNRLYWYRQTLGQGPEFLTYFQNEAQLEKSRLLSDRFSAERPKGSFSTLEIQRTEQGDSAMYLCASSSGQGNSGANVLTFGAGSRLTVL.

This chain joins TRBV6-6 and TRBJ2-5, with D uncertain. The V end was cut by 0 bases, the J end by 2 bases, with 7 bases between. Germline CDR1 reads MNHNY; CDR2 reads SVGAGI (reference sequence). The CDR3 loop spans 14 amino acids. CDR3 residues: CASSYSFVQETQYF. The CDR3 DNA sequence: TGTGCCAGCAGTTACTCATTCGTACAAGAGACCCAGTACTTC.